The 28 T cell receptor beta chains below come from one sample, sequenced in a study of identical twins. TCRdb re-derived calls from the 5' RACE reads in MiXCR, one entry per CDR3 protein. Here the sample spans under 300,000 distinct CDR3 sequences, roughly 13% being singletons. A further study also used this sample, focusing on yellow fever vaccine responses in identical twins.

Material for sequencing was memory (CD45RO+) T cells sorted from blood. These receptors were collected from a woman between 18 and 30 years old in good health.

The genes are TRBV7-2 and TRBJ2-5; possibly TRBD1 for D (6 bases). V was clipped by 4 bases and J by 5 bases, with 14 bases between them. Germline V lookup: CDR1 SGHTA, CDR2 FQGNSA. This CDR3 has 14 amino acids. CDR3 coding DNA: TGTGCCAGCAGCTCAAACAGGGATCGGGAGACCCAGTACTTC. Amino acid sequence: CASSSNRDRETQYF.

The V call is TRBV2, the J call TRBJ2-1, with 9 nucleotides matching TRBD1. Losses at the gene ends were 8 bases for V and 7 bases for J; bases not matched to a gene: 18. The CDR3 has 17 residues. CDR1 is SNHLY, CDR2 FYNNEI, per germline. The CDR3 sequence: CASQGGNRGLGRNEQFF. DNA of the CDR3: TGTGCCAGCCAGGGGGGAAACAGGGGGCTTGGCAGGAATGAGCAGTTCTTC.

Many counts were recorded for this clonotype. This chain uses TRBV7-8 with TRBJ2-1; 8 positions match TRBD2. The CDR3 contains 16 residues. Losses at the gene ends were 1 base for V and 4 bases for J; bases not matched to a gene: 6. Germline CDR1 and CDR2: SGHVS and FQNEAQ. The CDR3 here is CASSLGAGGGYNEQFF. The DNA of the CDR3 is TGTGCCAGCAGCTTAGGTGCGGGAGGTGGATACAATGAGCAGTTCTTC.

This clonotype was seen only a few times. J is TRBJ2-1 and V is TRBV20-1; 11 bases line up with TRBD2. Germline trimming cut 0 bases from V and 5 bases from J; bases unmatched to any gene: 6. This CDR3 spans 16 amino acids. CDR1 and CDR2 from the germline V gene are DFQATT and SNEGSKA (reference sequence). CDR3 protein: CSARDRLAGGNNEQFF. The CDR3 DNA reads as TGCAGTGCTAGAGATAGGCTAGCGGGAGGTAACAATGAGCAGTTCTTC.

This clonotype was counted only a few times. The J gene is TRBJ2-4, the V gene TRBV28; TRBD2 matches at 13 bases. The length of the CDR3 is 18 residues. Losses at the gene ends were 6 bases for V and 0 bases for J; bases not matched to a gene: 8. From germline, CDR1 is MDHEN and CDR2 SYDVKM. CDR3 bases: TGTGCCAGCAGCGTAGGGACTAGCGGGGTCCTAGCCAAAAACATTCAGTACTTC. This encodes CASSVGTSGVLAKNIQYF.

V is TRBV6-1 and J is TRBJ2-5; D is unclear. There are 13 residues in the CDR3. V lost 10 bases and J lost 0, with 12 bases in between. Germline values: CDR1 MNHNS, CDR2 SASEGT. CDR3 DNA sequence: TGTGCCACCATACATACGTACCAAGAGACCCAGTACTTC. It translates to CATIHTYQETQYF.

J is TRBJ2-7 and V is TRBV6-2 or TRBV6-3; 7 bases align to TRBD2. The junction had 7 bases not matched to a gene; V was cut back by 5 bases and J by 0 bases. The CDR3 has 15 amino acids. Germline loops: CDR1 MNHEY, CDR2 SVGEGT. The CDR3 here is CASSTGGGGSYEQYF. CDR3 bases: TGTGCCAGCAGTACGGGCGGCGGGGGCTCCTACGAGCAGTACTTC.

With regard to this clonotype: Given a much more abundant clone one base away, this may be a read error. This rearrangement joins TRBV3-1 to TRBJ2-1, with 11 nucleotides matching TRBD2. In germline, CDR1 is LGHDT, CDR2 YNNKEL (reference sequence). The CDR3 is made up of 17 amino acids. The CDR3 coding sequence is TGTGCCACCAGCCAAGATAGGGAGACTAGCGGGATCAGTGAGCAGTTCTTC. This sequence encodes CATSQDRETSGISEQFF.

This clonotype was counted at least ten times. The rearrangement links TRBV12-3 or TRBV12-4 to TRBJ2-7, with a weak D call TRBD2 (7 bases). This CDR3 contains 14 residues. The V and J ends lost 4 bases and 1 base respectively, with 11 bases between them. CDR3 coding DNA: TGTGCCAGCAGTTCGAGGGGGGGGTCCTACGAGCAGTACTTC. Protein sequence: CASSSRGGSYEQYF.

This sequence joins TRBV6-6 and TRBJ2-7; the D is unclear. V was cut by 9 bases and J by 6 bases, with 18 bases left in between. Germline V CDR1 and CDR2: MNHNY, SVGAGI (reference sequence). This CDR3 has 13 amino acids. CDR3 bases: TGTGCCAGTAAAGACTCCCCCATTCTCGAGCAGTACTTC. This codes for CASKDSPILEQYF.

This clonotype was seen a handful of times. The J gene is TRBJ2-5, the V gene TRBV7-6, with 11 bases that match TRBD2. The CDR3 length is 17 residues. V was pared by 1 base and J by 2 bases, with 6 bases of the junction left unmatched. Germline CDR1 reads SGHVS; CDR2 reads FNYEAQ. The CDR3 DNA is TGTGCCAGCAGCTTAGGTCTAGCGGGAGGAAATCAAGAGACCCAGTACTTC. Its translation is CASSLGLAGGNQETQYF.

This clonotype was found many times. The J gene is TRBJ1-1, the V gene TRBV29-1; D uncertain. The CDR3 loop spans 12 amino acids. Germline V gene data show CDR1 as SQVTM and CDR2 as ANQGSEA. Trimming left V 4 bases short and J 0 bases short, with 6 bases between. The CDR3 DNA reads TGCAGCGTTGGTCGGATGAACACTGAAGCTTTCTTT. It encodes CSVGRMNTEAFF.

At least ten counts were recorded for this clonotype. V usage is TRBV4-2 and J usage is TRBJ2-7; TRBD1 might be the D (6 bases). From germline, CDR1 is LGHNA and CDR2 YNFKEQ. The CDR3 covers 14 residues. The V end lost 0 bases, the J end lost 0 bases, and 6 bases lay between the germline ends. The CDR3 coding sequence is TGTGCCAGCAGCCAAGAACAGGGCTCCTACGAGCAGTACTTC. It is translated as CASSQEQGSYEQYF.

The gene calls are TRBV12-3 or TRBV12-4 and TRBJ2-3, with D possibly being TRBD2 (5 bases). The CDR3 consists of 13 residues. V lost 3 bases to trimming and J lost 6 bases, with 10 bases between them. CDR3 DNA: TGTGCCAGCAGTTTGAGGGTTCAGGATACGCAGTATTTT. As protein: CASSLRVQDTQYF.

The chain recombines TRBV10-3 with TRBJ2-5, with 12 bases that match TRBD2. Trimming took 5 bases from V and 5 from J; bases not matched to a gene: 6. Germline V gene data show CDR1 as ENHRY and CDR2 as SYGVKD. The CDR3 loop spans 15 amino acids. The CDR3 bases are TGTGCCATCAGTCCTAGCGGGGGGGCCTTCGAGACCCAGTACTTC. Translated: CAISPSGGAFETQYF.

The J gene is TRBJ2-3, the V gene TRBV4-3; 11 bases are shared with TRBD2. CDR1 is LGHNA, CDR2 YSLEER, per germline. The CDR3 consists of 17 residues. With 5 bases clipped from V and 2 bases from J, the junction kept 9 bases outside the gene matches. CDR3 nucleotide sequence: TGCGCCAGCAGCTCAGGTGGACTAGCGGGCTTCACAGATACGCAGTATTTT. Its translation is CASSSGGLAGFTDTQYF.

At least ten counts were recorded for this clonotype. The V gene is TRBV5-1, the J gene TRBJ2-1, with unresolved D. CDR1 SGHRS and CDR2 YFSETQ come from the germline V gene. V was trimmed by 0 bases and J by 5 bases, leaving 3 bases between them. CDR3 length: 12 residues. DNA of the CDR3: TGCGCCAGCAGCTTGGGAGACAATGAGCAGTTCTTC. Protein: CASSLGDNEQFF.

The chain joins TRBV20-1 to TRBJ2-3; perhaps TRBD1 as D (5 bases). The ends were cut back, 0 bases at V and 6 bases at J, with 16 bases in the middle. The CDR3 loop spans 15 amino acids. Germline CDR1 DFQATT, CDR2 SNEGSKA (reference sequence). The CDR3 DNA follows: TGCAGTGCTAGAGATCAGGACATCTACGGGGATACGCAGTATTTT. Amino acids: CSARDQDIYGDTQYF.

This clonotype was detected a few times. The chain uses TRBV6-1 and TRBJ2-7; D could derive from TRBD1 or TRBD2 (5 bases each). The CDR3 consists of 18 residues. Trimming removed 1 base at V and 2 bases at J, with 21 bases between. CDR1 is MNHNS and CDR2 is SASEGT in the germline V gene. As DNA, the CDR3 is TGTGCCAGCAGTGAAGTGTCTCGGGGACGGGTGGTAGCCTACGAGCAGTACTTC. Amino acid sequence: CASSEVSRGRVVAYEQYF.

CDR3 in amino acids: CSIQSGTGKGYTF. The CDR3 bases are TGCAGCATACAGTCGGGGACGGGGAAAGGCTACACCTTC. The V call is TRBV29-1, the J call TRBJ1-2; a possible D gene is TRBD1 (5 bases). The CDR3 is made up of 13 amino acids. V was trimmed by 8 bases and J by 8 bases, leaving 21 bases between them. Germline CDR1 is SQVTM and CDR2 is ANQGSEA.

This clonotype showed up just a few times. The rearrangement uses TRBV11-3 and TRBJ2-1, with D unresolved. CDR3 length: 12 residues. With 2 bases removed from V and 9 bases from J, the gap between germline ends came to 8 bases. The V gene's germline CDR1 is SGHNT and CDR2 YENEEA. The CDR3 nucleotides are TGTGCCAGCAGCTTATCTAACAGTGAGCAGTTCTTC. This gives the protein CASSLSNSEQFF.

This clonotype was counted many times. This chain links TRBV10-3 with TRBJ1-1; no clear D gene. The germline V and J ends were trimmed by 5 bases and 5 bases, with 24 bases remaining between them. Germline CDR1 is ENHRY and CDR2 is SYGVKD. The CDR3 consists of 17 residues. CDR3 protein: CAISPELRIGEKTEAFF. The CDR3 nucleotides are TGTGCCATCAGTCCAGAACTCCGGATTGGTGAGAAGACTGAAGCTTTCTTT.

This clonotype has more than one count but fewer than ten. This chain connects TRBV4-3 to TRBJ2-4; 7 bases align to TRBD2. Germline values: CDR1 LGHNA, CDR2 YSLEER. The CDR3 length is 20 residues. J lost 0 bases, V lost 0 bases, and 14 bases had no gene match. In nucleotides, the CDR3 is TGCGCCAGCAGCCAAGATATGTCGGGGGGTAGCGATTCAGCCAAAAACATTCAGTACTTC. Its translation is CASSQDMSGGSDSAKNIQYF.

The V call is TRBV5-5, the J call TRBJ2-1; unclear D gene. This CDR3 is 14 amino acids long. The V end lost 0 bases, the J end lost 4 bases, and 8 bases lay between the germline ends. CDR1 and CDR2 (germline): SGHKS, YYEKEE (reference sequence). The CDR3 protein is CASSLAQAYNEQFF. CDR3 bases: TGTGCCAGCAGCTTGGCTCAGGCATACAATGAGCAGTTCTTC.

The chain has TRBV5-5 and TRBJ2-7; 8 bases map to TRBD1. CDR1 SGHKS and CDR2 YYEKEE come from the germline V gene (reference sequence). This CDR3 has 15 residues. V trimming: 4 bases; J trimming: 2 bases; junction bases outside the gene matches: 8. The CDR3 region has the DNA TGTGCCAGCAGCCTTGGGACAGGATCTACCTACGAGCAGTACTTC. Translation: CASSLGTGSTYEQYF.

This clonotype was detected only a few times. V is TRBV12-3 or TRBV12-4 and J is TRBJ2-7; no clear D. CDR3 length equals 15 residues. Trimming removed 3 bases from V and 0 bases from J, with 12 bases in between. The CDR3 coding sequence is TGTGCCAGCAGTTTTCGAGCCCTTAGCTCCTACGAGCAGTACTTC. It yields the protein CASSFRALSSYEQYF.

The gene calls are TRBV15 and TRBJ2-1; D call uncertain. The germline V and J ends were trimmed by 3 bases and 9 bases, with 12 bases remaining between them. CDR3 length: 13 residues. From germline, CDR1 is LNHNV and CDR2 YYDKDF (reference sequence). The CDR3 DNA follows: TGTGCCACCAGCAGGCCTTGGGGTAGTGAGCAGTTCTTC. Protein: CATSRPWGSEQFF. Using reference TRBV15 and TRBJ2-1 for the parts outside the CDR3, the full variable domain is DAMVIQNPRYQVTQFGKPVTLSCSQTLNHNVMYWYQQKSSQAPKLLFHYYDKDFNNEADTPDNFQSRRPNTSFCFLDIRSPGLGDTAMYLCATSRPWGSEQFFGPGTRLTVL.

The chain joins TRBV20-1 to TRBJ2-7; D tentatively reads TRBD1 or TRBD2 (5 bases each). Germline assignment: CDR1 DFQATT and CDR2 SNEGSKA (reference sequence). This CDR3 contains 15 residues. V gave up 4 bases and J gave up 6 bases, with 22 bases separating them. CDR3 amino acids: CSATNPGLGGSEQYF. The CDR3 DNA sequence: TGCAGTGCTACCAATCCAGGGCTAGGAGGCTCCGAGCAGTACTTC.